Shown below are 15 T cell receptor beta chains from a single sample sequenced in a study of T cells after yellow fever vaccination. TCRdb recomputed calls from the 5' RACE reads with MiXCR, one row per CDR3 protein. Of 300,000 to 350,000 distinct CDR3 sequences listed, less than 9.5% are singletons. The material sequenced was PBMCs, taken roughly 46 days after the first yellow fever vaccination. These receptors originate from a young man who received the YFV17D yellow fever vaccine.

The V gene is TRBV10-3, the J gene TRBJ1-2; possibly TRBD1 for D (6 bases). CDR3 length: 12 amino acids. Germline CDR1 and CDR2: ENHRY and SYGVKD. The V and J ends lost 1 base and 8 bases respectively, with 8 bases between them. CDR3 loop: CAISEWGQGYTF. The CDR3 nucleotides are TGTGCCATCAGTGAGTGGGGGCAAGGCTACACCTTC.

The V and J genes are TRBV7-2 and TRBJ1-2, with TRBD1 identical over 7 bases. The germline V gene has CDR1 SGHTA and CDR2 FQGNSA. The CDR3 is made up of 15 amino acids. With 3 bases clipped from V and 2 bases from J, the junction kept 6 bases outside the gene matches. CDR3 amino acids: CASSLTDRNNYGYTF. The CDR3 region has the DNA TGTGCCAGCAGCTTGACGGACAGGAACAACTATGGCTACACCTTC.

This sequence joins TRBV9 and TRBJ2-7, with TRBD2 as a possible D gene (7 bases). This CDR3 has 15 residues. CDR1 and CDR2 from the germline V gene are SGDLS and YYNGEE. V was shortened by 0 bases and J by 4 bases, with 14 bases between the two germline ends. As DNA, the CDR3 is TGTGCCAGCAGCGTAGGGGTGGGGGGGACATACGAGCAGTACTTC. Amino acids: CASSVGVGGTYEQYF.

The chain has TRBV6-8 and TRBJ1-1, with TRBD1 as a possible D gene (5 bases). The V gene's germline CDR1 is MNHGY and CDR2 SAAAGT. The CDR3 contains 15 residues. The V end lost 6 bases, the J end lost 1 base, and 15 bases lay between the germline ends. The chain's CDR3 is CASSRPQGRNTEAFF. The CDR3 DNA reads TGTGCCAGCAGCCGCCCCCAGGGACGGAACACTGAAGCTTTCTTT.

This clonotype was picked up a small number of times. The chain couples TRBV24-1 to TRBJ2-1; perhaps TRBD2 as D (6 bases). V dropped 7 bases and J dropped 0 bases, with 12 bases sitting between them. Germline CDR1 reads KGHDR; CDR2 reads SFDVKD. CDR3 length: 15 amino acids. CDR3 nucleotides: TGTGCCACCAGCCGGAGGGGATCCTCCTACAATGAGCAGTTCTTC. Encoded protein: CATSRRGSSYNEQFF.

The table lists this clonotype with many counts. The chain carries TRBV5-1 and TRBJ2-1, with D perhaps being TRBD1 or TRBD2 (5 bases each). Trimming cost V 1 base and J 8 bases, with 13 bases left between them. Germline values: CDR1 SGHRS, CDR2 YFSETQ. This CDR3 has 14 residues. The DNA of the CDR3 is TGCGCCAGCAGCTTGAGGGACGGGTGGGATGAGCAGTTCTTC. Residues: CASSLRDGWDEQFF. The whole variable domain, remainder taken from reference TRBV5-1 and TRBJ2-1, is KAGVTQTPRYLIKTRGQQVTLSCSPISGHRSVSWYQQTPGQGLQFLFEYFSETQRNKGNFPGRFSGRQFSNSRSEMNVSTLELGDSALYLCASSLRDGWDEQFFGPGTRLTVL.

This clonotype was detected many times. The CDR3 DNA is TGCAGCTACAGGGGCCCGAACACTGAAGCTTTCTTT. Amino acids: CSYRGPNTEAFF. The chain carries TRBV29-1 and TRBJ1-1, with 7 positions matching TRBD1. Germline CDR1 and CDR2: SQVTM and ANQGSEA. The ends lost 8 bases at V and 1 base at J; junction bases unmatched: 4. This CDR3 is 12 amino acids long. Drawing the rest from reference TRBV29-1 and TRBJ1-1, the complete variable domain is SAVISQKPSRDICQRGTSLTIQCQVDSQVTMMFWYRQQPGQSLTLIATANQGSEATYESGFVIDKFPISRPNLTFSTLTVSNMSPEDSSIYLCSYRGPNTEAFFGQGTRLTVV.

This chain joins TRBV7-8 and TRBJ2-7; a possible D gene is TRBD2 (5 bases). This CDR3 is 14 amino acids long. Per germline, CDR1 SGHVS and CDR2 FQNEAQ. Trimming left V 0 bases short and J 7 bases short, with 13 bases between. CDR3 nucleotides: TGTGCCAGCAGCTTAGCGGCCCTAGCAAGGGAGCAGTACGTC. It specifies CASSLAALAREQYV.

This clonotype was detected only a few times. As DNA, the CDR3 is TGCGCCAGTTCCGGACTAGCGGACACAGATACGCAGTATTTT. Its translation is CASSGLADTDTQYF. V usage is TRBV5-1 and J usage is TRBJ2-3; 10 bases match TRBD2. V lost 8 bases to trimming and J lost 2 bases; unmatched junction nucleotides: 5. In germline, CDR1 is SGHRS, CDR2 YFSETQ. This CDR3 region has 14 residues.

V usage is TRBV20-1 and J usage is TRBJ2-7; no definite D call. This CDR3 comprises 11 residues. Germline CDR1 DFQATT, CDR2 SNEGSKA (reference sequence). V lost 8 bases, J lost 2 bases, and 10 bases lay in between. The CDR3 loop is CSIGTTYEQYF. CDR3 DNA sequence: TGCAGTATCGGAACCACCTACGAGCAGTACTTC.

This clonotype has only a few counts. The V call is TRBV9, the J call TRBJ2-3; 8 bases line up with TRBD1. Germline CDR1 reads SGDLS; CDR2 reads YYNGEE. The V gene end was trimmed by 4 bases and the J gene end by 8 bases; junction bases not matched to a gene: 6. The CDR3 loop spans 13 amino acids. The CDR3 protein is CASSFGQGSTQYF. CDR3 bases: TGTGCCAGCAGCTTCGGACAGGGCAGTACGCAGTATTTT.

The chain carries TRBV11-2 and TRBJ2-5, with TRBD1 matching 8 bases. The junction had 5 bases not matched to a gene; V was cut back by 1 base and J by 1 base. CDR3 length equals 16 residues. CDR1 is SGHAT and CDR2 is FQNNGV in the germline V gene. The CDR3 reads CASSLGMDRAQETQYF. The CDR3 DNA reads as TGTGCCAGCAGCTTAGGAATGGACAGGGCCCAAGAGACCCAGTACTTC.

This clonotype came up a few times. J is TRBJ2-5 and V is TRBV11-2; either TRBD1 or TRBD2 may fit D (5 bases each). V was trimmed by 3 bases and J by 4 bases, leaving 15 bases between them. The length of the CDR3 is 15 residues. Germline V CDR1 and CDR2: SGHAT, FQNNGV. The CDR3 here is CASSFAGTTGETQYF. DNA of the CDR3: TGTGCCAGCAGCTTCGCCGGGACGACGGGAGAGACCCAGTACTTC.

This clonotype was seen ten or more times. This sequence joins TRBV4-2 and TRBJ2-3; 11 bases match TRBD2. V trimming: 1 base; J trimming: 3 bases; junction bases outside the gene matches: 3. CDR1 and CDR2 (germline): LGHNA, YNFKEQ. CDR3 length: 16 residues. The CDR3 loop is CASSQGVAGGTDTQYF. CDR3 bases: TGTGCCAGCAGCCAAGGCGTAGCGGGGGGGACAGATACGCAGTATTTT.

In its sample, this clonotype was seen once. The chain links TRBV5-6 to TRBJ2-7; no reliable D call. Trimming took off 2 bases at V and 7 bases at J, with 16 bases between the two ends. The length of the CDR3 is 14 residues. CDR1 and CDR2 from the germline V gene are SGHDT and YYEEEE. The DNA of the CDR3 is TGTGCCAGCAGCTTCGTTTTAACTTCTGGGGAGCAGTACTTC. This gives the protein CASSFVLTSGEQYF.